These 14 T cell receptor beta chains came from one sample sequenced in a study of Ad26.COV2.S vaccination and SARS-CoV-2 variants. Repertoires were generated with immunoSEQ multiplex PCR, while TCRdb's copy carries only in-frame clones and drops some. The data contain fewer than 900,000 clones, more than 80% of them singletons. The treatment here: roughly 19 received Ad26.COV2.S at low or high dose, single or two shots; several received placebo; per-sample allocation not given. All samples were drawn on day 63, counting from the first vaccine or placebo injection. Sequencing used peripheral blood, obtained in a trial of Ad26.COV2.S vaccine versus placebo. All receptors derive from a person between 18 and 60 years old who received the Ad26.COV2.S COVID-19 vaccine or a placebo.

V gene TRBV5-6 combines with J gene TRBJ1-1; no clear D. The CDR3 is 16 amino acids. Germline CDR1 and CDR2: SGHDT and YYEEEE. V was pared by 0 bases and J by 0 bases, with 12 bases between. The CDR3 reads CASSLAEAGMNTEAFF. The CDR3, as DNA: TGTGCCAGCAGCTTGGCCGAAGCCGGCATGAACACTGAAGCTTTCTTT.

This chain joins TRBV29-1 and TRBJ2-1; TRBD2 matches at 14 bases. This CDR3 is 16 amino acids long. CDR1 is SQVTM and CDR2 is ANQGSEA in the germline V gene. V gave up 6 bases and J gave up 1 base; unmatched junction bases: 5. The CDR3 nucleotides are TGCAGCGTCGGGACTAGCGGGGGTTATTCCTACAATGAGCAGTTCTTC. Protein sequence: CSVGTSGGYSYNEQFF.

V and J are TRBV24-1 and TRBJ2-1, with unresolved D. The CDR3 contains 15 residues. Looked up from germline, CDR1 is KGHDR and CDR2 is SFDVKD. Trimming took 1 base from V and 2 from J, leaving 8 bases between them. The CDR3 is CATSDLDGAYNEQFF. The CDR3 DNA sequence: TGTGCCACCAGTGATTTAGACGGTGCCTACAATGAGCAGTTCTTC.

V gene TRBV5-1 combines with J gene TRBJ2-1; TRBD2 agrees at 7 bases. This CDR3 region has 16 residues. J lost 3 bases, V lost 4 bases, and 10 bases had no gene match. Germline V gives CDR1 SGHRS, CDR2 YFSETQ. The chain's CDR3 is CASSPDPSGDYNEQFF. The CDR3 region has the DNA TGCGCCAGCAGCCCCGATCCTAGCGGAGACTACAATGAGCAGTTCTTC.

CDR3 in DNA: TGTGCCAGCAGCCAGTCCCGACTAGCAGGTGGCTACACCTTC. The encoded protein is CASSQSRLAGGYTF. The chain is built from TRBV14 and TRBJ1-2; unclear D gene. V lost 3 bases, J lost 7 bases, and 15 bases lay in between. CDR1 is SGHDN and CDR2 is FVKESK in the germline V gene. This CDR3 spans 14 amino acids. The full variable domain, in which reference TRBV14 and TRBJ1-2 provide the parts outside the CDR3, is EAGVTQFPSHSVIEKGQTVTLRCDPISGHDNLYWYRRVMGKEIKFLLHFVKESKQDESGMPNNRFLAERTGGTYSTLKVQPAELEDSGVYFCASSQSRLAGGYTFGSGTRLTVV.

In DNA, the CDR3 is TGTGCCAGCAGCCCTGGACAGGGGACGATCAACGAGCAGTACTTC. Amino acid sequence: CASSPGQGTINEQYF. The genes are TRBV5-5 and TRBJ2-7; 9 bases line up with TRBD1. The CDR3 contains 15 residues. The J segment lost 5 bases and the V segment lost 4 bases, leaving 10 bases of the junction unmatched. Germline V gives CDR1 SGHKS, CDR2 YYEKEE (reference sequence).

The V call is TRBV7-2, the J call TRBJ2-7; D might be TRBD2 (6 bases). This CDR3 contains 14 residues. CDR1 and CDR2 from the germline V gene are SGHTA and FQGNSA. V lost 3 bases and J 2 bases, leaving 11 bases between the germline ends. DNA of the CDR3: TGTGCCAGCAGCTTTCGGGAGTTCGCCTACGAGCAGTACTTC. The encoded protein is CASSFREFAYEQYF.

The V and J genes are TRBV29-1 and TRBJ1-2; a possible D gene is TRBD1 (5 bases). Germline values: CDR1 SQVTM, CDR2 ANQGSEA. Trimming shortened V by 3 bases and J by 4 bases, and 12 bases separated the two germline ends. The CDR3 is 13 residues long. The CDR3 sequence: CSVEGTPAYGYTF. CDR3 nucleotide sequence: TGCAGCGTTGAGGGGACTCCAGCCTATGGCTACACCTTC.

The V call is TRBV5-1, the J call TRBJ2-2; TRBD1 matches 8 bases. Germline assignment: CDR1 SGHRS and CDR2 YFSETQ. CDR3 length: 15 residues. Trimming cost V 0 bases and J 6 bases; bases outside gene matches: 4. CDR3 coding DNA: TGCGCCAGCAGCTTGGCCCGGACAGGGCCCGGGGAGCTGTTTTTT. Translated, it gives CASSLARTGPGELFF.

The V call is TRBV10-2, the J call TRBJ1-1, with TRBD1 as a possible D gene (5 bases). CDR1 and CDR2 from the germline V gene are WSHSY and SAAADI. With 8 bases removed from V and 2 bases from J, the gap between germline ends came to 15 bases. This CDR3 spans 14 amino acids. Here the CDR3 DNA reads TGCGCCAGCCGGGAGGGGCCGGGAAACACTGAAGCTTTCTTT. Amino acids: CASREGPGNTEAFF.

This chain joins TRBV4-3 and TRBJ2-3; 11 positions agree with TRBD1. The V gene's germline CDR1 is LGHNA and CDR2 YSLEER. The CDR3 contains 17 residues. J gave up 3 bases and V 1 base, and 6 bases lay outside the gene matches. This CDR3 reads CASSQGWTGGTTDTQYF. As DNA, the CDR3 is TGCGCCAGCAGCCAAGGCTGGACAGGGGGCACGACAGATACGCAGTATTTT.

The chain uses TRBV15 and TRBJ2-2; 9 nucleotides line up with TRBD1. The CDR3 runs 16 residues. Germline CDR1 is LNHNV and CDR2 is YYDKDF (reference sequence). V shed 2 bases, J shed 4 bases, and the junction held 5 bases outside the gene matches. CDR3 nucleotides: TGTGCCACCAGCAGACCCGGGACAGGGACCACCGGGGAGCTGTTTTTT. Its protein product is CATSRPGTGTTGELFF. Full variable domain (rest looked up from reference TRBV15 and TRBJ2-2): DAMVIQNPRYQVTQFGKPVTLSCSQTLNHNVMYWYQQKSSQAPKLLFHYYDKDFNNEADTPDNFQSRRPNTSFCFLDIRSPGLGDTAMYLCATSRPGTGTTGELFFGEGSRLTVL.

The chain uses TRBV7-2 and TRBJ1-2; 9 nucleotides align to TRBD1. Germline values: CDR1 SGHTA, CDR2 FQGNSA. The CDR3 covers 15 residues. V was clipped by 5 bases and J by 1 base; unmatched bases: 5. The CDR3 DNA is TGTGCCAGCAGCCACGGGACAGGGTTTAACTATGGCTACACCTTC. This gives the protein CASSHGTGFNYGYTF.

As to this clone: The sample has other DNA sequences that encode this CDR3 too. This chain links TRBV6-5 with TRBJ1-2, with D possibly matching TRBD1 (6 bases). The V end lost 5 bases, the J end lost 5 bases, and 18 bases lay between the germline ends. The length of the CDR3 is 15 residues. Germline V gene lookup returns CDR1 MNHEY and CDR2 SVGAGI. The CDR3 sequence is CASSLKGGRLYGYTF. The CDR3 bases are TGTGCCAGCAGTCTAAAAGGGGGACGGCTGTATGGCTACACCTTC.